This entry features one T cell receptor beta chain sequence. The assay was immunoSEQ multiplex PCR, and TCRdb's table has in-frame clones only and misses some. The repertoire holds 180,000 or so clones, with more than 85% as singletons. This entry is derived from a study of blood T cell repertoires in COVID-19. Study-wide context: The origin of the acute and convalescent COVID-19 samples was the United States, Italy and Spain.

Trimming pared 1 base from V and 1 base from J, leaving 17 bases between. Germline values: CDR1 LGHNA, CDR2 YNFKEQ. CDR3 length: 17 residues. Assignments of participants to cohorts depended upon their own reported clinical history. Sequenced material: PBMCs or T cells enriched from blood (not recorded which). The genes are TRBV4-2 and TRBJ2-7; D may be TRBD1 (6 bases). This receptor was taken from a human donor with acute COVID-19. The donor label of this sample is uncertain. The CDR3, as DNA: TGTGCCAGCAGCCAAGGGACCCTCCGGGACACATCCTACGAGCAGTACTTC. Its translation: CASSQGTLRDTSYEQYF.